The 3 T cell receptor beta chains listed next were all sequenced from one sample in a study of OX40 agonist ivuxolimab in advanced cancers. Assay used: immunoSEQ multiplex PCR; TCRdb lists only in-frame clones, some missing. The table lists tens of thousands of clones, under 95% of them singletons, with more than 13% in the top ten. Here the sequenced sample was CD4+ or CD8+ T cells sorted from blood, taken in a trial of the OX40 agonist ivuxolimab. These receptors came from an adult with an advanced solid tumor such as melanoma, head and neck, liver or kidney cancer.

This chain joins TRBV4-2 and TRBJ2-2; possibly TRBD1 for D (6 bases). This CDR3 spans 16 amino acids. V shed 0 bases and J shed 4 bases, with 12 bases lying between them. CDR1 is LGHNA, CDR2 YNFKEQ, per germline. The CDR3 protein is CASSQDVRDITGELFF. The CDR3 nucleotides are TGTGCCAGCAGCCAAGATGTGAGGGACATCACCGGGGAGCTGTTTTTT.

This clone occurred a few times. This sequence joins TRBV2 and TRBJ1-5; a possible D gene is TRBD1 (5 bases). Deletions cut 4 bases from V and 4 bases from J, with 8 bases between. CDR1 and CDR2 from the germline V gene are SNHLY and FYNNEI. The CDR3 has 13 residues. The CDR3 sequence is CASSAQVNQPQHF. As DNA, the CDR3 is TGTGCCAGCAGTGCACAGGTAAATCAGCCCCAGCATTTT. Full variable domain (missing parts from reference TRBV2 and TRBJ1-5): EPEVTQTPSHQVTQMGQEVILRCVPISNHLYFYWYRQILGQKVEFLVSFYNNEISEKSEIFDDQFSVERPDGSNFTLKIRSTKLEDSAMYFCASSAQVNQPQHFGDGTRLSIL.

The chain couples TRBV18 to TRBJ2-7; TRBD1 matches at 9 bases. CDR1 and CDR2 (germline): KGHSH, LQKENI. The V and J ends lost 4 bases and 3 bases, in that order; junction bases with no gene match: 7. The length of the CDR3 is 15 residues. CDR3 amino acids: CASSQPGQGNYEQYF. CDR3 in DNA: TGTGCCAGCTCACAACCGGGACAGGGAAACTACGAGCAGTACTTC.